This T cell receptor beta chain stems from a study of blood T cell repertoires in COVID-19. Study-wide context: Acute and convalescent COVID-19 samples came from the United States, Italy and Spain. Sample material is recorded as cDNA or gDNA derived from T cells, B-cell-depleted T cells, or PBMCs.

The CDR3 sequence is 14 residues long. V was clipped by 5 bases and J by 4 bases; unmatched bases: 4. Germline CDR1 is SGHAT and CDR2 is FQNNGV. The authors' processing: By means of reference gene primer amplification, nucleated cell counts were estimated. Generated by immunoSEQ multiplex PCR, the TCRdb table keeps only in-frame clones and is missing some. D and trimming were read from the DNA, whereas the V and J calls and clone size are those reported in that table. This table has approximately 250,000 clones, nearly 85% appearing once. The sequenced sample consisted of peripheral blood. This TCR derives from a human donor in a cohort sampled during active COVID-19. The V gene is TRBV11-2, the J gene TRBJ1-3, with 8 bases identical to TRBD1. This CDR3 reads CASSRTGPGNTIYF. As DNA, the CDR3 is TGTGCCAGCAGCCGGACAGGGCCGGGAAACACCATATATTTT. Based on the CDR3 plus reference TRBV11-2 and TRBJ1-3, the full variable domain is EAGVAQSPRYKIIEKRQSVAFWCNPISGHATLYWYQQILGQGPKLLIQFQNNGVVDDSQLPKDRFSAERLKGVDSTLKIQPAKLEDSAVYLCASSRTGPGNTIYFGEGSWLTVV.